Below are 10 T cell receptor beta chains sequenced from a single sample in a study of cytomegalovirus exposure and HLA in healthy donors. PCR amplification relied on 60 Vbeta primers (plus 13 Jbeta primers). TCRdb keeps only in-frame clones here, not all; method: immunoSEQ multiplex PCR. This sample contains under 250,000 clones. Sequenced sample: PBMCs. The receptors derive from a girl aged 2-15 years in good health and CMV-seropositive.

The V call is TRBV28, the J call TRBJ2-1; TRBD2 might be the D (6 bases). There are 14 residues in the CDR3. The V and J ends lost 7 bases and 3 bases respectively, with 13 bases between them. From germline, CDR1 is MDHEN and CDR2 SYDVKM. This chain's CDR3 is CASKLSGDYNEQFF. The CDR3 DNA follows: TGTGCCAGCAAGTTGTCGGGGGACTACAATGAGCAGTTCTTC.

The gene calls are TRBV28 and TRBJ1-2; 10 positions match TRBD1. J lost 4 bases, V lost 2 bases, and 10 bases had no gene match. The CDR3 has 17 residues. The V gene's germline CDR1 is MDHEN and CDR2 SYDVKM. CDR3 sequence: CASSLGDRGGNLYGYTF. The DNA of the CDR3 is TGTGCCAGCAGTTTAGGGGACAGGGGAGGGAACCTCTATGGCTACACCTTC.

The gene calls are TRBV27 and TRBJ2-1; no reliable D call. Trimming left V 6 bases short and J 1 base short, with 13 bases between. The CDR3 covers 15 residues. Looked up from germline, CDR1 is MNHEY and CDR2 is SMNVEV (reference sequence). CDR3 nucleotides: TGTGCCAGCAGCCTCGGTTCGCCTTCCTACAATGAGCAGTTCTTC. It yields the protein CASSLGSPSYNEQFF.

The chain's CDR3 is CASSLYDRTEAFF. DNA of the CDR3: TGTGCCAGCAGCTTATATGACAGAACTGAAGCTTTCTTT. The J gene is TRBJ1-1, the V gene TRBV7-9, with a possible D match to TRBD1 (5 bases). V lost 2 bases to trimming and J lost 5 bases, with 9 bases between them. The CDR3 has 13 residues. Looked up from germline, CDR1 is SEHNR and CDR2 is FQNEAQ (reference sequence).

The rearrangement links TRBV6-6 to TRBJ2-7, with TRBD2 as a possible D gene (5 bases). The CDR3 spans 14 residues. Germline values: CDR1 MNHNY, CDR2 SVGAGI (reference sequence). Trimming cost V 0 bases and J 3 bases, with 9 bases left between them. CDR3 region: CASSYSGEHYEQYF. DNA of the CDR3: TGTGCCAGCAGTTACTCCGGGGAACACTACGAGCAGTACTTC.

This chain connects TRBV10-3 to TRBJ1-4, with 10 bases lining up with TRBD1. This CDR3 region has 15 residues. With 3 bases clipped from V and 7 bases from J, the junction kept 5 bases outside the gene matches. Germline V CDR1 and CDR2: ENHRY, SYGVKD. Here the CDR3 reads CAISEGTGEGEKLFF. The DNA for the CDR3 is TGTGCCATCAGTGAAGGGACAGGGGAGGGTGAAAAACTGTTTTTT.

This chain connects TRBV7-2 to TRBJ1-2; possibly TRBD1 for D (5 bases). Trimming stripped 3 bases from V and 1 base from J, with 9 bases between. CDR3 length: 14 residues. In germline, CDR1 is SGHTA, CDR2 FQGNSA. CDR3: CASSFGHRNYGYTF. The CDR3 DNA reads TGTGCCAGCAGCTTTGGACACCGTAACTATGGCTACACCTTC.

The CDR3 nucleotides are TGTGCCTGGGACCACCGGGACAGGAGTTATAATTCACCCCTCCACTTT. Its protein is CAWDHRDRSYNSPLHF. The chain is built from TRBV30 and TRBJ1-6; 8 bases are a match to TRBD1. V lost 5 bases and J lost 4; bases outside the gene matches: 10. Looked up from germline, CDR1 is GTSNPN and CDR2 is SVGIG (reference sequence). This CDR3 has 16 amino acids.

The chain links TRBV6-1 to TRBJ1-4; 9 nucleotides align to TRBD1. The CDR3 has 15 residues. The V gene's germline CDR1 is MNHNS and CDR2 SASEGT. Trimming cost V 5 bases and J 7 bases; bases outside gene matches: 8. CDR3 region: CASSHRDRAGEKLFF. The CDR3 DNA sequence: TGTGCCAGCAGTCACCGGGACAGGGCGGGTGAAAAACTGTTTTTT.

V usage is TRBV19 and J usage is TRBJ1-2; 10 bases are shared with TRBD1. Looked up from germline, CDR1 is LNHDA and CDR2 is SQIVND (reference sequence). There are 15 residues in the CDR3. V lost 5 bases to trimming and J lost 2 bases; unmatched junction nucleotides: 5. The CDR3 sequence is CASSSDRGRNYGYTF. The CDR3 DNA reads TGTGCCAGTAGTTCAGACAGGGGGCGGAACTATGGCTACACCTTC.